This TCR beta chain emerged from a study of T cells after yellow fever vaccination. Making TCR cDNA involved 5'RACE template switching, which added UMIs and a universal primer site. TCRdb re-called the 5' RACE reads through MiXCR, storing one row per CDR3 protein. The sample shows hundreds of thousands of distinct CDR3 sequences, approximately 13% of them seen only once. With respect to this clonotype: The antigen is undetermined.

The CDR3 sequence is 15 residues long. With 2 bases removed from V and 5 bases from J, the gap between germline ends came to 15 bases. CDR1 and CDR2 (germline): SGHVS, FQNEAQ. Points from the study as a whole: Booster samples showed a return of most primary-vaccination clones (approximately 96% CD4, roughly 85% CD8).

The source is a man aged 30 to 39 who received the YFV17D yellow fever vaccine. This sample comprised PBMCs, obtained on the day of the yellow fever booster vaccination. The chain uses TRBV7-8 and TRBJ1-1; D is unclear. CDR3 amino acids: CASSLFSPKVTEAFF. For the CDR3, the DNA is TGTGCCAGCAGCTTATTTTCCCCAAAGGTGACTGAAGCTTTCTTT.